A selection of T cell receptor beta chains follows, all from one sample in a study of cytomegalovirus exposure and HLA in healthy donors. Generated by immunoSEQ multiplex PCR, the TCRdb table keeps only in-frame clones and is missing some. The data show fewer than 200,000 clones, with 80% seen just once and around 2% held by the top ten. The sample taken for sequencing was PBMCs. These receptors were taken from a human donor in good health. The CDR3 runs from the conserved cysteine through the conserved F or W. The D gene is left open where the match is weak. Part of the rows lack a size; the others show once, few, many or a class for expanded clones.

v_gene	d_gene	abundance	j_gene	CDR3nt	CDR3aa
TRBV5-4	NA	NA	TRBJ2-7	TGTGCCAGCAGCAGACAGGATCACGAGCAGTACTTC	CASSRQDHEQYF
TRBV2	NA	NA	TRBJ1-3	TGTGCCAGCAGGGGAAAAAAGGGGCGAGGAAACACCATATATTTT	CASRGKKGRGNTIYF
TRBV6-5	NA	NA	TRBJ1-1	TGTGCCAGCAGCTGGGGGGAAGGAACTGAAGCTTTCTTT	CASSWGEGTEAFF
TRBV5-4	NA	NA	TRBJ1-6	TGTGCCAGCAGCCCGGACACAATAAACTCACCCCTCCACTTT	CASSPDTINSPLHF
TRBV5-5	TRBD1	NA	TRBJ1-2	TGTGCCAGCAGCCGCGGGACAGGGAACTATGGCTACACCTTC	CASSRGTGNYGYTF
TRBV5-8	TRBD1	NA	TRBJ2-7	TGTGCCAGCAGCCCCGGGACAGGGGGCGGCTCCTACGAGCAGTACTTC	CASSPGTGGGSYEQYF
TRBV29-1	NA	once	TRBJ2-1	TGCAGCGTTGACAGGGTAACTGGCAATGAGCAGTTCTTC	CSVDRVTGNEQFF
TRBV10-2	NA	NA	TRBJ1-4	TGCGCCAGCAGTGACAGGGGTAATGAAAAACTGTTTTTT	CASSDRGNEKLFF
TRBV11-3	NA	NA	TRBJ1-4	TGTGCCAGCAGCTTAGTTGGCGAAAAACTGTTTTTT	CASSLVGEKLFF
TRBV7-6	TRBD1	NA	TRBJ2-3	TGTGCCAGCAGCTTAGCGGACAGGGCTTATGATACGCAGTATTTT	CASSLADRAYDTQYF
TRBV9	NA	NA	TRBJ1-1	TGTGCCAGCAGCGTAGCTGAGACAGTTGAAGCTTTCTTT	CASSVAETVEAFF
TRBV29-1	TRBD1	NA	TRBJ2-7	TGCAGCGTTGGGGTGGCAGGGGGCCAGTACTTC	CSVGVAGGQYF
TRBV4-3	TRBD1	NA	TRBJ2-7	TGCGCCAGCAGCCAAGGGGGGCAGGGGGCAAACGAGCAGTACTTC	CASSQGGQGANEQYF
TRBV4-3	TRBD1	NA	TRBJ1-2	TGCGCCAGCAGCCAAGGGACAGGGAATGGCTACACCTTC	CASSQGTGNGYTF
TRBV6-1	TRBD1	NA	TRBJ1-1	TGTGCCAGCAGTGGAAGGACAGGGGACACTGAAGCTTTCTTT	CASSGRTGDTEAFF
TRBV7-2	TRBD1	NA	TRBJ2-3	TGTGCCAGCAGCATCAGGACAGGACGGGCGACAGATACGCAGTATTTT	CASSIRTGRATDTQYF
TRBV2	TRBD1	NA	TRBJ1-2	TGTGCCAGCAATAAGGGACAGGACCATGGCTACACCTTC	CASNKGQDHGYTF
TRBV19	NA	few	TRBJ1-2	TGTGCCAGTAGTATAGGACAGATCTATGGCTACACCTTC	CASSIGQIYGYTF
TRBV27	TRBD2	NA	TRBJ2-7	TGTGCCAGCAGTTCCCGTCTAGCGGGGAGTTACGAGCAGTACTTC	CASSSRLAGSYEQYF
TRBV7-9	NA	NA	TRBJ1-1	TGTGCCAGCAGCTACCCACTCGAGGCTTTCTTT	CASSYPLEAFF
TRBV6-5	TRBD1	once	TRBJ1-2	TGTGCCAGCAGTCCCTTCCGGGACAGCTACTATGGCTACACCTTC	CASSPFRDSYYGYTF
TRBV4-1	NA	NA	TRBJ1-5	TGCGCCAGCAGCGCGCGGGGGGGCAGCAATCAGCCCCAGCATTTT	CASSARGGSNQPQHF
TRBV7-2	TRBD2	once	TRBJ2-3	TGTGCCAGCAGCCCCAGCGGGGGGGCGTTTGATACGCAGTATTTT	CASSPSGGAFDTQYF
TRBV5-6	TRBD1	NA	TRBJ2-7	TGTGCCAGCAGCTTGGGGAGGACAGGGGAGTACGAGCAGTACTTC	CASSLGRTGEYEQYF